This is a list of T cell receptor beta chains from one sample in a study of blood T cell repertoires in COVID-19. Clones were sequenced by immunoSEQ multiplex PCR, and TCRdb holds only the in-frame ones, with some missing. The table records approximately 260,000 clones, about 87% of them present only once. The sample comprised peripheral blood. The source is a woman in her 70s with COVID-19, enrolled during active disease. CDR3s include the opening cysteine and the closing phenylalanine or tryptophan. The order of the fields is D gene, V gene, clone size, J gene, CDR3 length, CDR3 DNA, CDR3 protein. D genes are given only for firm matches. Size is stated for part of the rows, as once, few or many counts, or as a class when the clone is expanded.

d_call: TRBD2; v_call: TRBV12-5; clone_size: -; j_call: TRBJ2-1; cdr3_length: 16; cdr3_nt: TGTGCTAGTGGTTTGGCTGGACTAGCGGTATACAATGAGCAGTTCTTC; cdr3_aa: CASGLAGLAVYNEQFF
d_call: TRBD2; v_call: TRBV28; clone_size: -; j_call: TRBJ2-1; cdr3_length: 16; cdr3_nt: TGTGCCAGCAGTTTAGGTGCGGGAGGGCCAAGGTATGAGCAGTTCTTC; cdr3_aa: CASSLGAGGPRYEQFF
d_call: TRBD2; v_call: TRBV5-1; clone_size: -; j_call: TRBJ2-7; cdr3_length: 19; cdr3_nt: TGCGCCAGCAGCTTGGCCCAGACAACTAGCGGCCATACCCCCTACGAGCAGTACTTC; cdr3_aa: CASSLAQTTSGHTPYEQYF
d_call: TRBD2; v_call: TRBV2; clone_size: few; j_call: TRBJ2-7; cdr3_length: 14; cdr3_nt: TGTGCCAGCAGTGTAATAGCGGGAGTATACGAGCAGTACTTC; cdr3_aa: CASSVIAGVYEQYF
d_call: TRBD2; v_call: TRBV6-5; clone_size: -; j_call: TRBJ2-7; cdr3_length: 15; cdr3_nt: TGTGCCAGCGAGAGTCGGACTAGCGGGAAGTACGAGCAGTACTTC; cdr3_aa: CASESRTSGKYEQYF
d_call: TRBD2; v_call: TRBV15; clone_size: -; j_call: TRBJ2-1; cdr3_length: 15; cdr3_nt: TGTGCCACCGCTAAGGGACTAGCGGGATTCAATGAGCAGTTCTTC; cdr3_aa: CATAKGLAGFNEQFF
d_call: TRBD1; v_call: TRBV30; clone_size: -; j_call: TRBJ1-5; cdr3_length: 12; cdr3_nt: TGTGCCTGGAGTGGACAGGGGCAGCCCCAGCATTTT; cdr3_aa: CAWSGQGQPQHF
d_call: TRBD2; v_call: TRBV6-1; clone_size: once; j_call: TRBJ2-7; cdr3_length: 15; cdr3_nt: TGTGCCAGCAGTGACACTAGCGGGAACGCCCACGAGCAGTACTTC; cdr3_aa: CASSDTSGNAHEQYF
d_call: TRBD1; v_call: TRBV7-2; clone_size: -; j_call: TRBJ1-3; cdr3_length: 13; cdr3_nt: TGTGCCAGCAGATGGACAGGGGCAAACACCATATATTTT; cdr3_aa: CASRWTGANTIYF
d_call: -; v_call: TRBV7-2; clone_size: -; j_call: TRBJ2-3; cdr3_length: 12; cdr3_nt: TGTGCCAGCAGCACCAGGGTTGATACGCAGTATTTT; cdr3_aa: CASSTRVDTQYF
d_call: TRBD2; v_call: TRBV4-2; clone_size: -; j_call: TRBJ2-1; cdr3_length: 17; cdr3_nt: TGTGCCAGCAGCCAAGCTAGACTAGCGGGAGGCTACAATGAGCAGTTCTTC; cdr3_aa: CASSQARLAGGYNEQFF
d_call: TRBD2; v_call: TRBV19; clone_size: -; j_call: TRBJ2-5; cdr3_length: 16; cdr3_nt: TGTGCCAGTAGCCATGTTGGGACTAGCGGGGGAGAGACCCAGTACTTC; cdr3_aa: CASSHVGTSGGETQYF
d_call: TRBD2; v_call: TRBV11-3; clone_size: -; j_call: TRBJ2-5; cdr3_length: 14; cdr3_nt: TGTGCCAGCAGCCTGGGGACTAGCGGAGAGACCCAGTACTTC; cdr3_aa: CASSLGTSGETQYF
d_call: TRBD2; v_call: TRBV27; clone_size: once; j_call: TRBJ2-3; cdr3_length: 15; cdr3_nt: TGTGCCAGCAGTCCTAGCGGGAGAAGCACAGATACGCAGTATTTT; cdr3_aa: CASSPSGRSTDTQYF
d_call: -; v_call: TRBV6-5; clone_size: -; j_call: TRBJ2-1; cdr3_length: 14; cdr3_nt: TGTGCCAGCCGCTTCGTGGGGCGGAGCAATGAGCAGTTCTTC; cdr3_aa: CASRFVGRSNEQFF
d_call: TRBD1; v_call: TRBV7-9; clone_size: -; j_call: TRBJ2-5; cdr3_length: 15; cdr3_nt: TGTGCCAGCAGCTCGGGGACAGGGGGCAGTGAGACCCAGTACTTC; cdr3_aa: CASSSGTGGSETQYF
d_call: TRBD2; v_call: TRBV6-2/TRBV6-3; clone_size: -; j_call: TRBJ2-1; cdr3_length: 20; cdr3_nt: TGTGCCAGCAGCCCGGGACTAGCGGGACTTCATCCAAGCTCCTACAATGAGCAGTTCTTC; cdr3_aa: CASSPGLAGLHPSSYNEQFF
d_call: -; v_call: TRBV7-9; clone_size: -; j_call: TRBJ2-3; cdr3_length: 13; cdr3_nt: TGTGCCAGCAGCCCCAGAGGGCCAGATACGCAGTATTTT; cdr3_aa: CASSPRGPDTQYF
d_call: TRBD1; v_call: TRBV5-1; clone_size: -; j_call: TRBJ1-6; cdr3_length: 14; cdr3_nt: TGCGCCAGCAGCAGAGGACAGGGGGAAGCGGCCCTCCACTTT; cdr3_aa: CASSRGQGEAALHF
d_call: TRBD1; v_call: TRBV19; clone_size: -; j_call: TRBJ1-5; cdr3_length: 16; cdr3_nt: TGTGCCAGTAGTGCGGGGACAGGCCGTAGCAATCAGCCCCAGCATTTT; cdr3_aa: CASSAGTGRSNQPQHF
d_call: -; v_call: TRBV7-8; clone_size: -; j_call: TRBJ2-1; cdr3_length: 18; cdr3_nt: TGTGCCAGCAGCTTAGTAAGGGGTCCGAGCGCCCAAAACAATGAGCAGTTCTTC; cdr3_aa: CASSLVRGPSAQNNEQFF
d_call: TRBD1; v_call: TRBV7-3; clone_size: -; j_call: TRBJ2-1; cdr3_length: 15; cdr3_nt: TGTGCCAGCAGCCCTCGAGGACAGGGGGCTGGTGAGCAGTTCTTC; cdr3_aa: CASSPRGQGAGEQFF
d_call: TRBD1; v_call: TRBV28; clone_size: -; j_call: TRBJ2-2; cdr3_length: 15; cdr3_nt: TGTGCCAGCAGTTCGGGACAGCCGAGGACCGGGGAGCTGTTTTTT; cdr3_aa: CASSSGQPRTGELFF
d_call: -; v_call: TRBV30; clone_size: -; j_call: TRBJ2-6; cdr3_length: 14; cdr3_nt: TGTGCCTGGAGCGGGGGCTCTGGGGCCAACGTCCTGACTTTC; cdr3_aa: CAWSGGSGANVLTF
d_call: TRBD1; v_call: TRBV24-1; clone_size: -; j_call: TRBJ1-2; cdr3_length: 14; cdr3_nt: TGTGCCACCAGTGAAGCCGGGACAGGGGGCGGCTACACCTTC; cdr3_aa: CATSEAGTGGGYTF
d_call: TRBD1; v_call: TRBV18; clone_size: -; j_call: TRBJ1-1; cdr3_length: 16; cdr3_nt: TGTGCCAGCTCTCTCGGACAGGGAAAGGTGAACACTGAAGCTTTCTTT; cdr3_aa: CASSLGQGKVNTEAFF
d_call: -; v_call: TRBV4-1; clone_size: -; j_call: TRBJ1-4; cdr3_length: 16; cdr3_nt: TGCGCCAGCAGCCAAGTTTGGGGGGGTACGAATGAAAAACTGTTTTTT; cdr3_aa: CASSQVWGGTNEKLFF
d_call: TRBD1; v_call: TRBV10-3; clone_size: -; j_call: TRBJ2-1; cdr3_length: 15; cdr3_nt: TGTGCCATCAGTGAGAATCGGGACAGCTACAATGAGCAGTTCTTC; cdr3_aa: CAISENRDSYNEQFF
d_call: TRBD2; v_call: TRBV6-6; clone_size: -; j_call: TRBJ2-1; cdr3_length: 15; cdr3_nt: TGTGCCAGCAGCCAAAGCGGGAGCTCCTACAATGAGCAGTTCTTC; cdr3_aa: CASSQSGSSYNEQFF
d_call: -; v_call: TRBV28; clone_size: few; j_call: TRBJ1-2; cdr3_length: 14; cdr3_nt: TGTGCCAGCAGAATACAGGCTTTTAACTATGGCTACACCTTC; cdr3_aa: CASRIQAFNYGYTF
d_call: -; v_call: TRBV21-1; clone_size: -; j_call: TRBJ1-1; cdr3_length: 14; cdr3_nt: TGTGCCAGCAGCACGGGACAGATAAACACTGAAGCTTTCTTT; cdr3_aa: CASSTGQINTEAFF
d_call: TRBD2; v_call: TRBV15; clone_size: few; j_call: TRBJ2-5; cdr3_length: 16; cdr3_nt: TGTGCCACCAGCAGAGGGAAAGCGGGAGGGCAAGAGACCCAGTACTTC; cdr3_aa: CATSRGKAGGQETQYF
d_call: -; v_call: TRBV2; clone_size: -; j_call: TRBJ1-5; cdr3_length: 15; cdr3_nt: TGTGCCAGCAGTACACAAGGAGGGGCTCGGCAGCCCCAGCATTTT; cdr3_aa: CASSTQGGARQPQHF
d_call: -; v_call: TRBV5-1; clone_size: -; j_call: TRBJ2-3; cdr3_length: 15; cdr3_nt: TGCGCCAGCAGCTTGGCAGGCCTCTTCACAGATACGCAGTATTTT; cdr3_aa: CASSLAGLFTDTQYF